A single sample gave rise to the 18 T cell receptor beta chains below, sequenced in a study of blood T cell repertoires in COVID-19. Clones were sequenced by immunoSEQ multiplex PCR, and TCRdb holds only the in-frame ones, with some missing. This repertoire shows around 220,000 clones, over 75% found once; its top ten account for 6% to 7.5%. Material for sequencing was PBMCs or T cells enriched from blood (not recorded which). The receptors come from a woman aged 40 to 50 with acute COVID-19.

The CDR3: CASSSSYGTDTQYF. CDR3 nucleotide sequence: TGTGCCAGCAGCTCGAGTTACGGCACAGATACGCAGTATTTT. The V call is TRBV11-3, the J call TRBJ2-3; D call uncertain. Per the germline V gene, CDR1 is SGHNT and CDR2 is YENEEA. The ends were cut back, 4 bases at V and 1 base at J, with 9 bases in the middle. This CDR3 is 14 amino acids long.

V and J are TRBV10-3 and TRBJ1-5; tentatively, D is TRBD1 (6 bases). V lost 3 bases and J lost 3, with 12 bases in between. From germline, CDR1 is ENHRY and CDR2 SYGVKD. The CDR3 covers 15 residues. DNA for the CDR3: TGTGCCATCAGTGAAGGACAGACTGTCAATCAGCCCCAGCATTTT. It specifies CAISEGQTVNQPQHF.

The rearrangement links TRBV7-8 to TRBJ1-2; TRBD1 matches 7 bases. Germline V lookup: CDR1 SGHVS, CDR2 FQNEAQ. Trimming cost V 5 bases and J 4 bases; bases outside gene matches: 16. The CDR3 loop spans 17 amino acids. CDR3 DNA: TGTGCCAGCAGCCCGCGACTCGACAGGGTGCGGGGCTATGGCTACACCTTC. Translating it yields CASSPRLDRVRGYGYTF.

The gene calls are TRBV13 and TRBJ1-6; D may be TRBD1 (5 bases). CDR3 length: 15 residues. Germline V gene sequence: CDR1 PRHDT, CDR2 FYEKMQ (reference sequence). Between the trimmed V and J ends, which lost 0 bases and 7 bases, there was a span of 10 bases. The CDR3 protein is CASSLGQGGNSPLHF. The CDR3 region has the DNA TGTGCCAGCAGCTTAGGTCAGGGAGGGAATTCACCCCTCCACTTT.

The chain uses TRBV19 and TRBJ1-4; D is ambiguous. The germline gives CDR1 LNHDA, CDR2 SQIVND (reference sequence). The ends were cut back, 1 base at V and 3 bases at J, with 6 bases in the middle. The CDR3 spans 14 residues. The CDR3 sequence: CASSIGAANEKLFF. DNA of the CDR3: TGTGCCAGTAGTATAGGAGCGGCTAATGAAAAACTGTTTTTT.

The CDR3 DNA reads as TGTGCCAGCAGCTTAGTGAGGGGGTCCAACGAGCAGTACTTC. Its translation is CASSLVRGSNEQYF. The chain is built from TRBV7-6 and TRBJ2-7; possibly TRBD1 for D (6 bases). V shed 1 base and J shed 5 bases, with 12 bases lying between them. Germline CDR1 reads SGHVS; CDR2 reads FNYEAQ. CDR3 size: 14 residues.

The chain is built from TRBV5-4 and TRBJ2-7, with D possibly being TRBD2 (6 bases). Germline V gene sequence: CDR1 SGHNT, CDR2 YYREEE (reference sequence). This CDR3 comprises 14 residues. Trimming took 0 bases from V and 5 from J, leaving 12 bases between them. CDR3 amino acids: CASSLARGINEQYF. In DNA form, the CDR3 reads TGTGCCAGCAGCTTGGCCCGGGGGATAAACGAGCAGTACTTC. The whole variable domain, filled in from reference TRBV5-4 and TRBJ2-7, reads ETGVTQSPTHLIKTRGQQVTLRCSSQSGHNTVSWYQQALGQGPQFIFQYYREEENGRGNFPPRFSGLQFPNYSSELNVNALELDDSALYLCASSLARGINEQYFGPGTRLTVT.

The V call is TRBV7-2, the J call TRBJ2-1; 8 bases are a match to TRBD2. The germline V gene encodes CDR1 SGHTA and CDR2 FQGNSA. This CDR3 has 17 residues. V shed 0 bases, J shed 4 bases, and the junction held 8 bases outside the gene matches. CDR3 bases: TGTGCCAGCAGCTTAGCGGGTTCGGGACTAGGGTACAATGAGCAGTTCTTC. Translating it yields CASSLAGSGLGYNEQFF.

The rearrangement links TRBV4-1 to TRBJ2-2, with 7 bases that match TRBD2. This CDR3 has 15 residues. CDR1 and CDR2 (germline): MGHRA, YSYEKL. The junction had 5 bases not matched to a gene; V was cut back by 5 bases and J by 2 bases. The DNA for the CDR3 is TGCGCCAGCAGCTCAGCGGGAACCAACACCGGGGAGCTGTTTTTT. Its translation is CASSSAGTNTGELFF.

V gene TRBV6-2 or TRBV6-3 combines with J gene TRBJ2-7, with 10 bases fitting TRBD1. J gave up 7 bases and V 5 bases, and 8 bases lay outside the gene matches. The germline CDR1 and CDR2 sequences are MNHEY and SVGEGT. CDR3 length: 14 residues. The CDR3 sequence is CASSLRQGAHEQYF. The DNA of the CDR3 is TGTGCCAGCAGTCTTCGACAGGGGGCGCATGAGCAGTACTTC.

Written as DNA, the CDR3 is TGTGCCAGCAGTCTAAATAGCAATCAGCCCCAGCATTTT. This gives the protein CASSLNSNQPQHF. The chain links TRBV12-3 or TRBV12-4 to TRBJ1-5; no clear D. This CDR3 contains 13 residues. Trimming removed 5 bases from V and 0 bases from J, with 5 bases in between.

The chain recombines TRBV30 with TRBJ1-5, with a tentative D call TRBD1 (6 bases). The germline V gene encodes CDR1 GTSNPN and CDR2 SVGIG (reference sequence). V was trimmed by 0 bases and J by 1 base, leaving 10 bases between them. The CDR3 covers 15 residues. The CDR3 nucleotides read TGTGCCTGGAGTGTAGGGGGGGTAAGCAATCAGCCCCAGCATTTT. Its protein product is CAWSVGGVSNQPQHF.

CDR3 coding DNA: TGTGCCATCAGTGTAGGCGGGGGGGCAGATACGCAGTATTTT. Protein product: CAISVGGGADTQYF. The chain combines TRBV10-3 with TRBJ2-3; TRBD2 matches 9 bases. Germline V gene sequence: CDR1 ENHRY, CDR2 SYGVKD. V gave up 4 bases and J gave up 4 bases; unmatched junction bases: 3. This CDR3 is 14 amino acids long.

This rearrangement joins TRBV27 to TRBJ1-2; 10 bases line up with TRBD1. Unmatched junction bases numbered 8, after V lost 3 bases and J lost 7 bases. Germline V gene lookup returns CDR1 MNHEY and CDR2 SMNVEV (reference sequence). CDR3 length equals 15 residues. CDR3 coding DNA: TGTGCCAGCAGTTTCTTGGACAGGGGGAGTAGTGGCTACACCTTC. This translates into CASSFLDRGSSGYTF.

The chain combines TRBV4-2 with TRBJ1-1; TRBD1 might be the D (5 bases). The germline V gene has CDR1 LGHNA and CDR2 YNFKEQ. Trimming removed 4 bases at V and 5 bases at J, with 14 bases between. The CDR3 is 14 amino acids. CDR3: CASSLRLGGTEAFF. The CDR3, as DNA: TGTGCCAGCAGCCTCCGACTCGGGGGTACTGAAGCTTTCTTT.

This rearrangement joins TRBV30 to TRBJ1-4, with D hard to call. The germline CDR1 and CDR2 sequences are GTSNPN and SVGIG (reference sequence). V gave up 5 bases and J gave up 0 bases, with 13 bases separating them. CDR3 length: 15 amino acids. The CDR3 nucleotides are TGTGCCTGGGGGCCCGGAGCTGCAACTAATGAAAAACTGTTTTTT. As protein: CAWGPGAATNEKLFF. Full variable domain (rest looked up from reference TRBV30 and TRBJ1-4): SQTIHQWPATLVQPVGSPLSLECTVEGTSNPNLYWYRQAAGRGLQLLFYSVGIGQISSEVPQNLSASRPQDRQFILSSKKLLLSDSGFYLCAWGPGAATNEKLFFGSGTQLSVL.

The V gene is TRBV3-1 (or the pseudogene TRBV3-2), the J gene TRBJ2-2, with a possible D match to TRBD2 (7 bases). Trimming shortened V by 4 bases and J by 0 bases, and 12 bases separated the two germline ends. Germline V lookup: CDR1 LGHDT, CDR2 YNNKEL (reference sequence). CDR3 size: 16 residues. CDR3 nucleotide sequence: TGTGCCAGCAGCCCGCGGGGGCACGCGAACACCGGGGAGCTGTTTTTT. Translated, it gives CASSPRGHANTGELFF.

This clone has only a few counts. The V and J genes are TRBV29-1 and TRBJ2-5, with 11 bases aligning to TRBD2. CDR1 is SQVTM and CDR2 is ANQGSEA in the germline V gene. The CDR3 covers 15 residues. V lost 3 bases, J lost 2 bases, and 5 bases stayed unmatched. CDR3 residues: CSVEGGLAVQETQYF. CDR3 DNA sequence: TGCAGCGTTGAGGGGGGACTAGCGGTTCAAGAGACCCAGTACTTC.